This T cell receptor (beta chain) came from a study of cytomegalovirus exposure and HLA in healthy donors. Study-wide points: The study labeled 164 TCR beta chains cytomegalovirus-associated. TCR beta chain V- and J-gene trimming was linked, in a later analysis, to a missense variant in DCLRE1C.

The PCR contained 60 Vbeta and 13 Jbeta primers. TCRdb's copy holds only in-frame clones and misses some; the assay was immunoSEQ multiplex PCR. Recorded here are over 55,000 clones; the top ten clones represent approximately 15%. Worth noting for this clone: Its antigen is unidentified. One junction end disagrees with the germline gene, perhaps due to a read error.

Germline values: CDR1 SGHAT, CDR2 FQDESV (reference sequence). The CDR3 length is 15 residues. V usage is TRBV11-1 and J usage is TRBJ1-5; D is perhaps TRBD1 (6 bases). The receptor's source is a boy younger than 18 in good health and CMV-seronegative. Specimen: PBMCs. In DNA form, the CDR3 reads TGCGCCAGCAGCTCAGGGGAGGGGAGCAATCAGCCCCAGCATTTT. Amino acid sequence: CASSSGEGSNQPQHF. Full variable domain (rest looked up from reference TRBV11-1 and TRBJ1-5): EAEVAQSPRYKITEKSQAVAFWCDPISGHATLYWYRQILGQGPELLVQFQDESVVDDSQLPKDRFSAERLKGVDSTLKIQPAELGDSAMYLCASSSGEGSNQPQHFGDGTRLSIL.